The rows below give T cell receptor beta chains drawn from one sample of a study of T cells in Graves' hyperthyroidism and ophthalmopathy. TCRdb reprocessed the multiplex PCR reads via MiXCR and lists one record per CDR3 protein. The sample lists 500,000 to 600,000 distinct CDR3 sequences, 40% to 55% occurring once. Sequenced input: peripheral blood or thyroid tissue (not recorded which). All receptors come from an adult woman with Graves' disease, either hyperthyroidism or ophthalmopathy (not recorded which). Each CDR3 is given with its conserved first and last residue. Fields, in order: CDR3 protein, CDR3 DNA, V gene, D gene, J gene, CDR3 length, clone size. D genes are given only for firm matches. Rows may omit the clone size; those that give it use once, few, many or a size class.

CDR3 protein: CSAPRGISGANVLTF
CDR3 DNA: TGCAGTGCCCCTCGGGGGATCTCTGGGGCCAACGTCCTGACTTTC
V gene: TRBV20-1
D gene: -
J gene: TRBJ2-6
CDR3 length: 15
clone size: few

CDR3 protein: CASLEGREQYF
CDR3 DNA: TGTGCCAGCCTCGAGGGTCGCGAGCAGTACTTC
V gene: TRBV2
D gene: -
J gene: TRBJ2-7
CDR3 length: 11
clone size: many

CDR3 protein: CASSVGGGLGEQYF
CDR3 DNA: TGTGCCAGCAGTGTCGGTGGGGGGCTGGGCGAGCAGTACTTC
V gene: TRBV2
D gene: -
J gene: TRBJ2-7
CDR3 length: 14
clone size: -

CDR3 protein: CASSLTGSGEKLFF
CDR3 DNA: TGTGCCAGCAGTCTTACAGGGAGTGGTGAAAAACTGTTTTTT
V gene: TRBV2
D gene: -
J gene: TRBJ1-4
CDR3 length: 14
clone size: many

CDR3 protein: CASSDSVEGAAGELFF
CDR3 DNA: TGTGCCAGCAGTGACTCAGTAGAGGGGGCCGCCGGGGAGCTGTTTTTT
V gene: TRBV6-4
D gene: TRBD1
J gene: TRBJ2-2
CDR3 length: 16
clone size: many

CDR3 protein: CASSYSPGGGYTF
CDR3 DNA: TGTGCCAGCAGTTACAGCCCCGGCGGGGGCTACACCTTC
V gene: TRBV7-2
D gene: -
J gene: TRBJ1-2
CDR3 length: 13
clone size: many

CDR3 protein: CASRKLEGEGGYTF
CDR3 DNA: TGTGCCAGCAGAAAGCTAGAGGGAGAAGGGGGCTACACCTTC
V gene: TRBV2
D gene: -
J gene: TRBJ1-2
CDR3 length: 14
clone size: many

CDR3 protein: CACAGQGNTEVFF
CDR3 DNA: TGTGCCTGCGCGGGACAGGGAAACACTGAAGTTTTCTTT
V gene: TRBV7-2
D gene: TRBD1
J gene: TRBJ1-1
CDR3 length: 13
clone size: once

CDR3 protein: CASSLNRDDTGELFF
CDR3 DNA: TGTGCCAGCAGCTTAAACAGGGATGACACCGGGGAGCTGTTTTTT
V gene: TRBV7-3
D gene: -
J gene: TRBJ2-2
CDR3 length: 15
clone size: many

CDR3 protein: CSARTPTGYGYTF
CDR3 DNA: TGCAGTGCCAGGACCCCGACGGGCTATGGCTACACCTTC
V gene: TRBV20-1
D gene: -
J gene: TRBJ1-2
CDR3 length: 13
clone size: -

CDR3 protein: CASSLRHRQGADGYTF
CDR3 DNA: TGTGCCAGCAGCCTCCGCCACAGACAGGGGGCGGATGGCTACACCTTC
V gene: TRBV6-1
D gene: TRBD1
J gene: TRBJ1-2
CDR3 length: 16
clone size: many

CDR3 protein: CASGAVGGYEQYF
CDR3 DNA: TGTGCCAGCGGGGCGGTTGGAGGCTACGAGCAGTACTTC
V gene: TRBV2
D gene: -
J gene: TRBJ2-7
CDR3 length: 13
clone size: many

CDR3 protein: CASSLADSYEQYF
CDR3 DNA: TGTGCCAGCAGCTTAGCGGACAGCTACGAGCAGTACTTC
V gene: TRBV7-3
D gene: -
J gene: TRBJ2-7
CDR3 length: 13
clone size: many

CDR3 protein: CASSLSTGAPQHF
CDR3 DNA: TGCGCCAGCAGCTTATCCACGGGGGCGCCCCAGCATTTT
V gene: TRBV5-1
D gene: -
J gene: TRBJ1-5
CDR3 length: 13
clone size: -

CDR3 protein: CASSLEGPDTQYF
CDR3 DNA: TGTGCCAGCAGCTTAGAGGGTCCAGATACGCAGTATTTT
V gene: TRBV7-3
D gene: -
J gene: TRBJ2-3
CDR3 length: 13
clone size: -

CDR3 protein: CASSEWWSGYTF
CDR3 DNA: TGTGCCAGCAGTGAATGGTGGTCTGGCTACACCTTC
V gene: TRBV25-1
D gene: -
J gene: TRBJ1-2
CDR3 length: 12
clone size: -

CDR3 protein: CASTITGSYGYTF
CDR3 DNA: TGTGCCAGCACGATAACAGGGTCCTATGGCTACACCTTC
V gene: TRBV12-3/TRBV12-4
D gene: -
J gene: TRBJ1-2
CDR3 length: 13
clone size: few

CDR3 protein: CASSRVVSGANVLTF
CDR3 DNA: TGTGCCAGCAGTAGGGTTGTATCTGGGGCCAACGTCCTGACTTTC
V gene: TRBV6-5
D gene: -
J gene: TRBJ2-6
CDR3 length: 15
clone size: -

CDR3 protein: CASRRDTDTQYF
CDR3 DNA: TGTGCCAGCAGACGTGACACAGATACGCAGTATTTT
V gene: TRBV12-3/TRBV12-4
D gene: -
J gene: TRBJ2-3
CDR3 length: 12
clone size: few

CDR3 protein: CASSFLAGGTQETQYF
CDR3 DNA: TGTGCCAGCAGTTTCTTGGCGGGAGGGACACAAGAGACCCAGTACTTC
V gene: TRBV12-3/TRBV12-4
D gene: TRBD2
J gene: TRBJ2-5
CDR3 length: 16
clone size: many

CDR3 protein: CASSERGHNQPQHF
CDR3 DNA: TGTGCCAGCAGTGAACGGGGGCACAATCAGCCCCAGCATTTT
V gene: TRBV2
D gene: -
J gene: TRBJ1-5
CDR3 length: 14
clone size: -

CDR3 protein: CASSRQGYYEQYF
CDR3 DNA: TGTGCCAGTAGTAGACAGGGATACTACGAGCAGTACTTC
V gene: TRBV19
D gene: TRBD1
J gene: TRBJ2-7
CDR3 length: 13
clone size: many

CDR3 protein: CATSFRQVSEAFF
CDR3 DNA: TGTGCCACCAGCTTCAGACAGGTATCTGAAGCTTTCTTT
V gene: TRBV15
D gene: -
J gene: TRBJ1-1
CDR3 length: 13
clone size: -

CDR3 protein: CSLASHGYTF
CDR3 DNA: TGCAGTTTAGCGAGTCATGGCTACACCTTC
V gene: TRBV20-1
D gene: -
J gene: TRBJ1-2
CDR3 length: 10
clone size: once

CDR3 protein: CASSASGLQETQYF
CDR3 DNA: TGTGCCAGCAGCGCCTCGGGACTTCAAGAGACCCAGTACTTC
V gene: TRBV7-2
D gene: -
J gene: TRBJ2-5
CDR3 length: 14
clone size: many

CDR3 protein: CSARENYRDRDSPLHF
CDR3 DNA: TGCAGTGCTAGGGAAAACTACCGGGACAGGGATTCACCCCTCCACTTT
V gene: TRBV20-1
D gene: TRBD1
J gene: TRBJ1-6
CDR3 length: 16
clone size: -

CDR3 protein: CRKASGGSATNEKLFF
CDR3 DNA: TGCAGGAAGGCAAGCGGGGGCAGTGCAACTAATGAAAAACTGTTTTTT
V gene: TRBV29-1
D gene: -
J gene: TRBJ1-4
CDR3 length: 16
clone size: -

CDR3 protein: CASSDSRQISYEQYF
CDR3 DNA: TGTGCCAGCAGTGATTCCCGGCAGATTTCCTACGAGCAGTACTTC
V gene: TRBV7-9
D gene: -
J gene: TRBJ2-7
CDR3 length: 15
clone size: few

CDR3 protein: CASSTGQGVGSETQHF
CDR3 DNA: TGTGCCAGTAGTACCGGACAGGGAGTAGGTTCGGAGACCCAGCATTTT
V gene: TRBV19
D gene: TRBD1
J gene: TRBJ1-5
CDR3 length: 16
clone size: few

CDR3 protein: CASSPTGTDGYTF
CDR3 DNA: TGTGCCAGCAGCCCCACAGGGACGGATGGCTACACCTTC
V gene: TRBV7-2
D gene: -
J gene: TRBJ1-2
CDR3 length: 13
clone size: few

CDR3 protein: CSAGTGWGNQPQHF
CDR3 DNA: TGCAGTGCCGGGACAGGTTGGGGGAACCAGCCCCAGCATTTT
V gene: TRBV20-1
D gene: TRBD1
J gene: TRBJ1-5
CDR3 length: 14
clone size: once

CDR3 protein: CASSLPDREAEAFF
CDR3 DNA: TGTGCCAGCAGCTTGCCGGACAGGGAAGCTGAAGCTTTCTTT
V gene: TRBV7-9
D gene: TRBD1
J gene: TRBJ1-1
CDR3 length: 14
clone size: few

CDR3 protein: CAISPGQGAQEQETQYF
CDR3 DNA: TGTGCCATCAGTCCGGGACAGGGGGCCCAAGAGCAAGAGACCCAGTACTTC
V gene: TRBV6-5
D gene: TRBD1
J gene: TRBJ2-5
CDR3 length: 17
clone size: once

CDR3 protein: CSAQPTGREQYF
CDR3 DNA: TGCAGTGCCCAACCGACAGGTCGTGAGCAGTACTTC
V gene: TRBV20-1
D gene: -
J gene: TRBJ2-7
CDR3 length: 12
clone size: few

CDR3 protein: CASSPHRGKIDYTF
CDR3 DNA: TGTGCCAGCAGCCCACACAGGGGCAAAATTGACTACACCTTC
V gene: TRBV7-2
D gene: TRBD1
J gene: TRBJ1-2
CDR3 length: 14
clone size: few

CDR3 protein: CASSLDGRDSGANVLTF
CDR3 DNA: TGTGCCAGCAGCTTAGACGGGAGGGACTCTGGGGCCAACGTCCTGACTTTC
V gene: TRBV11-1
D gene: TRBD2
J gene: TRBJ2-6
CDR3 length: 17
clone size: -

CDR3 protein: CASSATGNTEAFF
CDR3 DNA: TGTGCCAGCAGTGCTACAGGGAACACTGAAGCTTTCTTT
V gene: TRBV2
D gene: -
J gene: TRBJ1-1
CDR3 length: 13
clone size: many

CDR3 protein: CASSLEGQGAQYF
CDR3 DNA: TGCGCCAGCAGCTTGGAGGGACAGGGTGCTCAGTATTTT
V gene: TRBV5-1
D gene: TRBD1
J gene: TRBJ2-3
CDR3 length: 13
clone size: few

CDR3 protein: CASRWDRVDQETQYF
CDR3 DNA: TGCGCCAGCAGATGGGACAGGGTAGATCAAGAGACCCAGTACTTC
V gene: TRBV5-1
D gene: TRBD1
J gene: TRBJ2-5
CDR3 length: 15
clone size: many

CDR3 protein: CASSPRAGHSGNTIYF
CDR3 DNA: TGTGCCAGCAGCCCTCGGGCAGGGCACTCTGGAAACACCATATATTTT
V gene: TRBV7-9
D gene: -
J gene: TRBJ1-3
CDR3 length: 16
clone size: -

CDR3 protein: CATSNRGGYGYTF
CDR3 DNA: TGTGCCACCAGCAACAGGGGTGGCTATGGCTACACCTTC
V gene: TRBV15
D gene: TRBD1
J gene: TRBJ1-2
CDR3 length: 13
clone size: once

CDR3 protein: CSVPGPSSYEQYF
CDR3 DNA: TGCAGCGTTCCGGGACCGAGCTCCTACGAGCAGTACTTC
V gene: TRBV29-1
D gene: -
J gene: TRBJ2-7
CDR3 length: 13
clone size: many

CDR3 protein: CASSLGASGRGYEQYF
CDR3 DNA: TGCGCCAGCAGCTTGGGGGCTAGCGGGCGAGGGTACGAGCAGTACTTC
V gene: TRBV5-1
D gene: TRBD2
J gene: TRBJ2-7
CDR3 length: 16
clone size: -

CDR3 protein: CATSDFRLAGGEQFF
CDR3 DNA: TGTGCCACCAGTGATTTCCGACTAGCGGGAGGTGAGCAGTTCTTC
V gene: TRBV24-1
D gene: TRBD2
J gene: TRBJ2-1
CDR3 length: 15
clone size: many

CDR3 protein: CSVDRGNTIYF
CDR3 DNA: TGCAGCGTTGATCGTGGAAACACCATATATTTT
V gene: TRBV29-1
D gene: -
J gene: TRBJ1-3
CDR3 length: 11
clone size: -

CDR3 protein: CSAQDRGHEQYF
CDR3 DNA: TGCAGTGCGCAAGACAGGGGGCACGAGCAGTACTTC
V gene: TRBV20-1
D gene: TRBD1
J gene: TRBJ2-7
CDR3 length: 12
clone size: many

CDR3 protein: CASSLGPGVVTQYF
CDR3 DNA: TGTGCCAGCAGCTTAGGGCCAGGGGTTGTGACCCAGTACTTC
V gene: TRBV7-9
D gene: -
J gene: TRBJ2-5
CDR3 length: 14
clone size: -

CDR3 protein: CSARHRDLGNTIYF
CDR3 DNA: TGCAGTGCTAGACACCGGGACCTCGGAAACACCATATATTTT
V gene: TRBV20-1
D gene: -
J gene: TRBJ1-3
CDR3 length: 14
clone size: once

CDR3 protein: CASRNRGLGSPLHF
CDR3 DNA: TGTGCCAGCAGAAACAGGGGCTTAGGGTCACCCCTCCACTTT
V gene: TRBV6-5
D gene: TRBD1
J gene: TRBJ1-6
CDR3 length: 14
clone size: many

CDR3 protein: CASLFRSFGKGLQGTQYF
CDR3 DNA: TGTGCCAGTCTGTTTAGGTCTTTCGGAAAAGGCTTACAAGGGACCCAGTACTTC
V gene: TRBV11-2
D gene: -
J gene: TRBJ2-5
CDR3 length: 18
clone size: -

CDR3 protein: CASSRDSGPVETQYF
CDR3 DNA: TGTGCCAGCAGCCGGGACTCAGGCCCAGTGGAGACCCAGTACTTC
V gene: TRBV14
D gene: -
J gene: TRBJ2-5
CDR3 length: 15
clone size: -

CDR3 protein: CASTPTKDGSPYEQYF
CDR3 DNA: TGTGCCAGCACTCCGACAAAGGACGGCAGCCCCTACGAGCAGTACTTC
V gene: TRBV6-1
D gene: -
J gene: TRBJ2-7
CDR3 length: 16
clone size: -

CDR3 protein: CASSPRVQEQETQYF
CDR3 DNA: TGTGCCAGCAGCCCCCGGGTGCAGGAGCAAGAGACCCAGTACTTC
V gene: TRBV9
D gene: -
J gene: TRBJ2-5
CDR3 length: 15
clone size: -

CDR3 protein: CASADQGSYEQYF
CDR3 DNA: TGTGCCAGCGCGGACCAGGGTAGCTACGAGCAGTACTTC
V gene: TRBV7-9
D gene: -
J gene: TRBJ2-7
CDR3 length: 13
clone size: many